These 31 T cell receptor beta chains share one sample of origin, sequenced in a study of cytomegalovirus exposure and HLA in healthy donors (dated by TCRdb to 2016 to 2017). The method behind the library was the immunoSEQ multiplex PCR assay. The multiplex PCR relied on a mix of 60 forward primers for TCR Vbeta segments and 13 reverse primers for TCR Jbeta segments. TCRdb limited this immuneACCESS table to in-frame rearrangements with V and J called. A share of clones is missing; checked studies link under half to unresolved V genes, and the rest is unexplained. This sample gives under 150,000 clones in total; about 80% of them show up just once. The top ten hold 4% of the sample. The sample comprised PBMCs. The receptors derive from a woman aged 40 to 50 in good health and CMV-seronegative.

The V and J genes are TRBV5-1 and TRBJ1-2; 8 bases are a match to TRBD1. Germline assignment: CDR1 SGHRS and CDR2 YFSETQ. The CDR3 contains 15 residues. The J segment lost 8 bases and the V segment lost 0 bases, leaving 9 bases of the junction unmatched. This CDR3 reads CASSLGGPGGYGYTF. The DNA for the CDR3 is TGCGCCAGCAGCTTGGGAGGCCCAGGGGGCTACGGCTACACCTTC.

The gene calls are TRBV15 and TRBJ2-5, with 10 bases identical to TRBD1. CDR1 is LNHNV, CDR2 YYDKDF, per germline (reference sequence). The CDR3 extends over 15 amino acids. Germline trimming cut 5 bases from V and 3 bases from J; bases unmatched to any gene: 6. The CDR3 sequence is CATSAPGTGEETQYF. The CDR3 DNA is TGTGCCACCAGCGCCCCCGGGACAGGGGAAGAGACCCAGTACTTC.

The V call is TRBV27, the J call TRBJ1-6; 11 nucleotides agree with TRBD1. CDR1 and CDR2 (germline): MNHEY, SMNVEV (reference sequence). The CDR3 runs to 15 residues. V shed 5 bases and J 9 bases; nucleotides not matched to a gene: 6. This chain's CDR3 is CASSVGTGGSSPLHF. Here the CDR3 DNA reads TGTGCCAGCAGTGTTGGGACAGGGGGAAGTTCACCCCTCCACTTT.

This clone occurred a few times. The chain carries TRBV11-2 and TRBJ2-3, with D possibly matching TRBD2 (5 bases). Trimming shortened V by 2 bases and J by 2 bases, and 11 bases separated the two germline ends. The CDR3 loop spans 15 amino acids. The germline CDR1 and CDR2 sequences are SGHAT and FQNNGV. The CDR3: CASSLLTGLTDTQYF. The CDR3 bases are TGTGCCAGCAGCTTACTGACTGGACTCACAGATACGCAGTATTTT.

The chain links TRBV5-8 to TRBJ2-3; 10 bases are a match to TRBD2. The CDR3 runs to 15 residues. Looked up from germline, CDR1 is SGHTS and CDR2 is YDEGEE. V lost 4 bases and J lost 0; bases outside the gene matches: 2. The CDR3 is CASSLLAGSTDTQYF. Here the CDR3 DNA reads TGTGCCAGCAGCCTACTAGCGGGGAGCACAGATACGCAGTATTTT.

The genes are TRBV27 and TRBJ1-1; perhaps TRBD1 as D (6 bases). Trimming removed 0 bases from V and 3 bases from J, with 11 bases in between. CDR3 size: 15 residues. Germline CDR1 MNHEY, CDR2 SMNVEV (reference sequence). The CDR3 sequence: CASSLSVQGYTEAFF. The CDR3 nucleotides read TGTGCCAGCAGTTTATCGGTTCAGGGGTACACTGAAGCTTTCTTT.

J is TRBJ1-1 and V is TRBV7-6; the D gene is possibly TRBD1 (5 bases). The germline V gene encodes CDR1 SGHVS and CDR2 FNYEAQ. Trimming stripped 5 bases from V and 6 bases from J, with 22 bases between. The length of the CDR3 is 16 residues. CDR3 in amino acids: CASSRPEEDGGPEAFF. The CDR3 nucleotides read TGTGCCAGCAGCCGACCTGAAGAGGACGGGGGACCTGAAGCTTTCTTT.

This clone was recorded a few times. The chain links TRBV4-3 to TRBJ2-1, with D possibly TRBD1 on 5 matching bases. Germline lookup yields CDR1 LGHNA and CDR2 YSLEER. This CDR3 comprises 16 residues. The germline V and J ends were trimmed by 0 bases and 2 bases, with 11 bases remaining between them. The CDR3 region is CASSQEVGEAYNEQFF. The CDR3, as DNA: TGCGCCAGCAGCCAAGAGGTAGGGGAAGCCTACAATGAGCAGTTCTTC.

The chain links TRBV28 to TRBJ1-6, with D perhaps TRBD1 (5 bases). This CDR3 has 15 amino acids. The V end lost 2 bases, the J end lost 10 bases, and 15 bases lay between the germline ends. Germline CDR1 reads MDHEN; CDR2 reads SYDVKM. CDR3 protein: CASSLGGGWYSPLHF. The CDR3 DNA sequence: TGTGCCAGCAGTTTAGGGGGGGGTTGGTACTCACCCCTCCACTTT.

CDR3 DNA sequence: TGCGCCAGCAGCCAAGATATTAACAGGGGCTCGGGGAGAGTGGAAAAACTGTTTTTT. Residues: CASSQDINRGSGRVEKLFF. V usage is TRBV4-3 and J usage is TRBJ1-4; 7 bases fit TRBD1. Per germline, CDR1 LGHNA and CDR2 YSLEER. V shed 0 bases, J shed 8 bases, and the junction held 18 bases outside the gene matches. The CDR3 has 19 residues.

The V call is TRBV28, the J call TRBJ2-1; 7 nucleotides match TRBD2. This CDR3 contains 15 residues. V gave up 2 bases and J gave up 5 bases; unmatched junction bases: 6. The germline V gene has CDR1 MDHEN and CDR2 SYDVKM. CDR3 amino acids: CASSLGASGHNEQFF. The CDR3 DNA reads as TGTGCCAGCAGTTTAGGGGCTAGCGGTCACAATGAGCAGTTCTTC.

This chain joins TRBV6-5 and TRBJ2-1, with D perhaps TRBD1 (6 bases). Germline CDR1 reads MNHEY; CDR2 reads SVGAGI. Between the trimmed V and J ends, which lost 0 bases and 8 bases, there was a span of 11 bases. The CDR3 is 14 residues long. The chain's CDR3 is CASSYSQGPDEQFF. The CDR3 bases are TGTGCCAGCAGTTACTCGCAGGGGCCCGATGAGCAGTTCTTC.

The rearrangement uses TRBV28 and TRBJ1-1; 7 bases map to TRBD1. Germline V gives CDR1 MDHEN, CDR2 SYDVKM. This CDR3 is built from 15 residues. V lost 3 bases, J lost 0 bases, and 4 bases stayed unmatched. This CDR3 is CASSLVDRLNTEAFF. The CDR3 DNA follows: TGTGCCAGCAGTTTGGTGGACAGGTTGAACACTGAAGCTTTCTTT.

The chain employs TRBV7-2 and TRBJ2-7; perhaps TRBD1 as D (6 bases). The CDR3 runs to 12 residues. Per germline, CDR1 SGHTA and CDR2 FQGNSA. V dropped 5 bases and J dropped 6 bases, with 11 bases sitting between them. The CDR3 sequence is CASSGVRGEQYF. CDR3 sequence (DNA): TGTGCCAGCAGCGGAGTCAGGGGCGAGCAGTACTTC. Using reference TRBV7-2 and TRBJ2-7 for the parts outside the CDR3, the full variable domain is GAGVSQSPSNKVTEKGKDVELRCDPISGHTALYWYRQSLGQGLEFLIYFQGNSAPDKSGLPSDRFSAERTGGSVSTLTIQRTQQEDSAVYLCASSGVRGEQYFGPGTRLTVT.

The chain carries TRBV4-1 and TRBJ1-5, with D maybe TRBD1 (6 bases). Trimming left V 4 bases short and J 6 bases short, with 16 bases between. This CDR3 spans 15 amino acids. Germline CDR1 is MGHRA and CDR2 is YSYEKL. Here the CDR3 reads CASSPSGGGGQPQHF. The CDR3 nucleotides are TGCGCCAGCAGCCCATCGGGGGGCGGGGGTCAGCCCCAGCATTTT.

V gene TRBV28 combines with J gene TRBJ2-6; possibly TRBD1 for D (6 bases). Per germline, CDR1 MDHEN and CDR2 SYDVKM. The CDR3 consists of 19 residues. V was clipped by 4 bases and J by 0 bases, with 19 bases between them. The CDR3 DNA reads as TGTGCCAGCAGTTGGGGGATAGGGACATCGAACTCTGGGGCCAACGTCCTGACTTTC. Protein sequence: CASSWGIGTSNSGANVLTF.

This clone has only one observation. This chain links TRBV4-2 with TRBJ1-2; 10 bases agree with TRBD1. Germline loops: CDR1 LGHNA, CDR2 YNFKEQ. The CDR3 covers 17 residues. J gave up 4 bases and V 0 bases, and 8 bases lay outside the gene matches. The CDR3 DNA reads as TGTGCCAGCAGCCAAGAAGGGGACAGGGGTTTAGGCTATGGCTACACCTTC. Translation gives CASSQEGDRGLGYGYTF.

This sequence joins TRBV2 and TRBJ2-3; TRBD2 aligns across 7 bases. The CDR3 has 15 residues. The V segment lost 3 bases and the J segment 4 bases; nucleotides outside the gene matches: 7. In germline, CDR1 is SNHLY, CDR2 FYNNEI. The CDR3 region is CASSESGTGADTQYF. The CDR3 DNA follows: TGTGCCAGCAGTGAGAGCGGGACCGGGGCAGATACGCAGTATTTT.

This chain links TRBV2 with TRBJ1-5; 8 bases match TRBD1. There are 14 residues in the CDR3. In germline, CDR1 is SNHLY, CDR2 FYNNEI. V lost 4 bases to trimming and J lost 4 bases; unmatched junction nucleotides: 3. In nucleotides, the CDR3 is TGTGCCAGCAGTGCTACAGGGGGGAATCAGCCCCAGCATTTT. This sequence encodes CASSATGGNQPQHF.

V gene TRBV6-5 combines with J gene TRBJ1-6; 7 bases match TRBD1. CDR3 length: 14 amino acids. Germline V gives CDR1 MNHEY, CDR2 SVGAGI. The V gene end was trimmed by 5 bases and the J gene end by 9 bases; junction bases not matched to a gene: 7. DNA for the CDR3: TGTGCCAGCAGTGCCGGGACAGTTTCTTCACCCCTCCACTTT. This sequence encodes CASSAGTVSSPLHF.

This chain connects TRBV19 to TRBJ2-2; 9 bases are a match to TRBD1. The V segment lost 5 bases and the J segment 3 bases; nucleotides outside the gene matches: 7. The CDR3 length is 16 residues. Germline V CDR1 and CDR2: LNHDA, SQIVND (reference sequence). In DNA form, the CDR3 reads TGTGCCAGTAGTCGACACAGGGGGCCGGACACCGGGGAGCTGTTTTTT. Protein: CASSRHRGPDTGELFF. The complete variable domain, with remaining parts taken from reference TRBV19 and TRBJ2-2, reads DGGITQSPKYLFRKEGQNVTLSCEQNLNHDAMYWYRQDPGQGLRLIYYSQIVNDFQKGDIAEGYSVSREKKESFPLTVTSAQKNPTAFYLCASSRHRGPDTGELFFGEGSRLTVL.

The chain has TRBV7-3 and TRBJ2-3, with 9 bases that match TRBD2. V lost 6 bases and J lost 6; bases outside the gene matches: 4. The CDR3 runs to 13 residues. The germline CDR1 and CDR2 sequences are SGHTA and FQGTGA. DNA of the CDR3: TGTGCCAGCAGTGGGGGACTAGCTGATACGCAGTATTTT. Amino acid sequence: CASSGGLADTQYF.

The genes are TRBV19 and TRBJ1-2; D is undetermined. Trimming pared 2 bases from V and 2 bases from J, leaving 9 bases between. The CDR3 sequence is 14 residues long. Germline-derived CDR1 and CDR2 are LNHDA and SQIVND (reference sequence). CDR3 residues: CASSIRRNNYGYTF. CDR3 nucleotides: TGTGCCAGTAGTATAAGGCGGAACAACTATGGCTACACCTTC.

V and J are TRBV5-5 and TRBJ2-7, with D perhaps matching TRBD1 (6 bases). The germline V gene encodes CDR1 SGHKS and CDR2 YYEKEE (reference sequence). The ends were cut back, 4 bases at V and 2 bases at J, with 16 bases in the middle. This CDR3 contains 15 residues. This CDR3 is CASSPMGAEAYEQYF. Written as DNA, the CDR3 is TGTGCCAGCAGCCCAATGGGGGCCGAGGCCTACGAGCAGTACTTC.

The chain employs TRBV2 and TRBJ1-1, with TRBD1 identical over 8 bases. Trimming removed 7 bases from V and 6 bases from J; junction bases left unmatched: 10. CDR1 and CDR2 (germline): SNHLY, FYNNEI. The CDR3 is made up of 14 amino acids. The CDR3 DNA sequence: TGTGCCAGCAATTCGGACAGGGACGCTTCTGAAGCTTTCTTT. Amino acid sequence: CASNSDRDASEAFF.

The V and J genes are TRBV7-8 and TRBJ1-2; D ambiguous. Trimming cost V 0 bases and J 2 bases, with 13 bases left between them. The CDR3 has 16 amino acids. The germline gives CDR1 SGHVS, CDR2 FQNEAQ. CDR3 DNA: TGTGCCAGCAGCTTAGCGCGGGAAAACAGAAACTATGGCTACACCTTC. Protein sequence: CASSLARENRNYGYTF.

The V call is TRBV4-2, the J call TRBJ2-7; 11 nucleotides agree with TRBD2. The CDR3 runs 18 residues. V gave up 8 bases and J gave up 2 bases; unmatched junction bases: 17. CDR1 is LGHNA and CDR2 is YNFKEQ in the germline V gene. Here the CDR3 DNA reads TGTGCCAGCGGCCGGAGAGGGCTAGCGGGAGGAGAGCCCTACGAGCAGTACTTC. Protein: CASGRRGLAGGEPYEQYF.

This chain connects TRBV19 to TRBJ2-2; 9 nucleotides align to TRBD2. The trim removed 2 bases at V and 2 bases at J, leaving 3 bases unmatched. The CDR3 runs to 16 residues. Germline CDR1 and CDR2: LNHDA and SQIVND (reference sequence). CDR3 sequence reads: CASSIYSGRNTGELFF. The CDR3 nucleotides are TGTGCCAGTAGTATATATAGCGGGAGAAACACCGGGGAGCTGTTTTTT.

V gene TRBV4-1 combines with J gene TRBJ1-1; the match to TRBD1 covers 7 bases. V lost 0 bases to trimming and J lost 1 base; unmatched junction nucleotides: 11. The germline V gene encodes CDR1 MGHRA and CDR2 YSYEKL. The CDR3 consists of 18 residues. DNA for the CDR3: TGCGCCAGCAGCCAAGATATGAGGGGGCGTGGGTCGAACACTGAAGCTTTCTTT. The encoded protein is CASSQDMRGRGSNTEAFF.

In its sample, this clone was seen a few times. The J gene is TRBJ1-4, the V gene TRBV6-5; D gene ambiguous. The CDR3 covers 15 residues. The germline V gene encodes CDR1 MNHEY and CDR2 SVGAGI. Trimming shortened V by 7 bases and J by 6 bases, and 18 bases separated the two germline ends. The chain's CDR3 is CASKPRREIDEKLFF. CDR3 DNA: TGTGCCAGCAAGCCTCGGAGGGAAATAGATGAAAAACTGTTTTTT.

This chain joins TRBV5-6 and TRBJ2-7, with D uncertain. This CDR3 has 15 amino acids. Germline lookup yields CDR1 SGHDT and CDR2 YYEEEE. V lost 0 bases, J lost 5 bases, and 15 bases lay in between. The CDR3 coding sequence is TGTGCCAGCAGCTTGGAAGCCGGTGTGGTCCACGAGCAGTACTTC. Protein: CASSLEAGVVHEQYF. Full variable domain (outside the CDR3, taken from reference TRBV5-6 and TRBJ2-7): DAGVTQSPTHLIKTRGQQVTLRCSPKSGHDTVSWYQQALGQGPQFIFQYYEEEERQRGNFPDRFSGHQFPNYSSELNVNALLLGDSALYLCASSLEAGVVHEQYFGPGTRLTVT.